This is a list of T cell receptor beta chains from one sample in a study of blood T cell repertoires in COVID-19. Data came from immunoSEQ multiplex PCR; TCRdb stores just in-frame clones and leaves some out. The profile shows roughly 200,000 clones, around 85% of them singletons. The specimen was peripheral blood. The receptors come from a human donor with active or convalescent COVID-19. The donor label of this sample is uncertain. Both conserved end residues are part of each CDR3. The D gene is left open where the match is weak. Where a row states a size, it is once, few, many or the class of an expanded clone; other rows omit it.

D: -; size: -; J: TRBJ1-5; V: TRBV27; DNA: TGTGCCAGCAGCTCCCTGGGGGGGGGAAGGAATCAGCCCCAGCATTTT; CDR3: CASSSLGGGRNQPQHF
D: -; size: -; J: TRBJ2-5; V: TRBV9; DNA: TGTGCCAGCAGCGTACTTAGCCAAGAGACCCAGTACTTC; CDR3: CASSVLSQETQYF
D: TRBD1; size: -; J: TRBJ1-4; V: TRBV3-1/TRBV3-2; DNA: TGTGCCAGCAGCCAAGGGGACAGAAGTGTGGCAACTAATGAAAAACTGTTTTTT; CDR3: CASSQGDRSVATNEKLFF
D: TRBD2; size: -; J: TRBJ2-7; V: TRBV2; DNA: TGTGCCAGCATCCGGGGGGGGATTACTGGCTACGAGCAGTACTTC; CDR3: CASIRGGITGYEQYF
D: TRBD2; size: -; J: TRBJ2-3; V: TRBV4-1; DNA: TGCGCCAGCAGCCCTAGGGGAGGGCAAGATACGCAGTATTTT; CDR3: CASSPRGGQDTQYF
D: TRBD1; size: -; J: TRBJ1-3; V: TRBV7-6; DNA: TGTGCCAGCAGCTTAGCTCGGGACAGGGTTACTGGAAACACCATATATTTT; CDR3: CASSLARDRVTGNTIYF
D: TRBD2; size: -; J: TRBJ2-1; V: TRBV4-1; DNA: TGCGCCAGCAGGCAGAGGCGGGAGAGCTACAATGAGCAGTTCTTC; CDR3: CASRQRRESYNEQFF
D: TRBD1; size: few; J: TRBJ2-2; V: TRBV4-2; DNA: TGTGCCAGCAGCCAAGTTTCAGGGGGCACCGGGGAGCTGTTTTTT; CDR3: CASSQVSGGTGELFF
D: -; size: -; J: TRBJ2-7; V: TRBV7-3; DNA: TGTGCCAGCAGCTCCCCCCCGGGCGAGCAGTACTTC; CDR3: CASSSPPGEQYF
D: -; size: -; J: TRBJ1-3; V: TRBV4-3; DNA: TGCGCCAGCAGCGCGGGACGCCCGGCAGCCGGAAACACCATATATTTT; CDR3: CASSAGRPAAGNTIYF
D: TRBD1; size: -; J: TRBJ1-4; V: TRBV3-1/TRBV3-2; DNA: TGTGCCAGCAGCCAAGATCCCCCAGGGGGGAATGAAAAACTGTTTTTT; CDR3: CASSQDPPGGNEKLFF
D: -; size: -; J: TRBJ2-5; V: TRBV7-9; DNA: TGTGCCAGCAGCTTAGCGTCAGGGTGGGAGACCCAGTACTTC; CDR3: CASSLASGWETQYF
D: TRBD1; size: -; J: TRBJ1-2; V: TRBV6-1; DNA: TGTGCCAGCAGTGAAGTGACAGGGGGCTGGGGCTACACCTTC; CDR3: CASSEVTGGWGYTF
D: TRBD1; size: -; J: TRBJ2-2; V: TRBV7-2; DNA: TGTGCCAGCAGCCGGACAGGGGGCACCGGGGAGCTGTTTTTT; CDR3: CASSRTGGTGELFF
D: -; size: once; J: TRBJ1-5; V: TRBV21-1; DNA: TGTGCCAGCAGCAAATGGAAGCTGCCGACAGGGAAAAGGGGCTCCAGCAATCAGCCCCAGCATTTT; CDR3: CASSKWKLPTGKRGSSNQPQHF
D: TRBD1; size: -; J: TRBJ2-1; V: TRBV6-5; DNA: TGTGCCAGCAGCGATCAGGACAGGGGCGGTGAGCAGTTCTTC; CDR3: CASSDQDRGGEQFF
D: -; size: -; J: TRBJ2-3; V: TRBV7-9; DNA: TGTGCCAGCAGTCCAACAGTAGGGGTACGGACAGATACGCAGTATTTT; CDR3: CASSPTVGVRTDTQYF
D: TRBD1; size: -; J: TRBJ1-5; V: TRBV30; DNA: TGTGCCTGGAGTTCCATGGACAGGGGAGTCAATCAGCCCCAGCATTTT; CDR3: CAWSSMDRGVNQPQHF
D: -; size: -; J: TRBJ2-2; V: TRBV30; DNA: TGTGCCTGGAGTTACGGTCCCGGGGAGCTGTTTTTT; CDR3: CAWSYGPGELFF
D: TRBD1; size: -; J: TRBJ1-2; V: TRBV6-5; DNA: TGTGCCAGCAGTTGGGAGGACAGGGGTATCTCCGGCTACACCTTC; CDR3: CASSWEDRGISGYTF
D: TRBD2; size: -; J: TRBJ2-3; V: TRBV4-2; DNA: TGTGCCAGCAGCCAATTTCCCTCTTCTAGCGGGGGCCTAATTAGCACAGATACGCAGTATTTT; CDR3: CASSQFPSSSGGLISTDTQYF
D: TRBD1; size: -; J: TRBJ2-2; V: TRBV6-5; DNA: TGTGCCAGCAGTTACTCCGTGGGACAGCTTCCCGGGGAGCTGTTTTTT; CDR3: CASSYSVGQLPGELFF
D: -; size: -; J: TRBJ1-3; V: TRBV5-1; DNA: TGCGCCAGCAGCCGAGAATCAGGAACTAACACCATATATTTT; CDR3: CASSRESGTNTIYF
D: TRBD2; size: -; J: TRBJ2-5; V: TRBV19; DNA: TGTGCCAGTACCCCTGCGACTAGCGGGGTCGGGACCCAGTACTTC; CDR3: CASTPATSGVGTQYF
D: -; size: -; J: TRBJ1-4; V: TRBV25-1; DNA: TGTGCCAGCAGTGAATTCGGGCAGGGGCTCAAACCCGGGGAACTGTTTTTT; CDR3: CASSEFGQGLKPGELFF
D: -; size: -; J: TRBJ2-7; V: TRBV7-6; DNA: TGTGCCAGCAGCTTATTCCAGGGAGGTCCGAACGAGCAGTACTTC; CDR3: CASSLFQGGPNEQYF
D: -; size: -; J: TRBJ2-7; V: TRBV5-1; DNA: TGCGCCAGCAGCTGGCCCGGGACTTCTATGGCGCAGTACTTC; CDR3: CASSWPGTSMAQYF
D: -; size: -; J: TRBJ1-1; V: TRBV5-4; DNA: TGTGCCAGCAGCTTGATGTCAGGGGCGGACACTGAAGCTTTCTTT; CDR3: CASSLMSGADTEAFF
D: TRBD2; size: -; J: TRBJ2-1; V: TRBV7-3; DNA: TGTGCCAGCAGCTTTTCCGGGACTAGGGCTTCCTACAATGAGCAGTTCTTC; CDR3: CASSFSGTRASYNEQFF
D: -; size: -; J: TRBJ2-1; V: TRBV7-3; DNA: TGTGCCAGCAGCTTGGGGCAGACACACAATGAGCAGTTCTTC; CDR3: CASSLGQTHNEQFF
D: -; size: -; J: TRBJ2-7; V: TRBV27; DNA: TGTGCCAGCAGTTCAATCTACAGCTTCAGGGCCTACGAGCAGTACTTC; CDR3: CASSSIYSFRAYEQYF
D: -; size: -; J: TRBJ2-7; V: TRBV11-3; DNA: TGTGCCAGCAGCAGGGACTTACCCTACGAGCAGTACTTC; CDR3: CASSRDLPYEQYF
D: -; size: -; J: TRBJ2-7; V: TRBV28; DNA: TGTGCCAGCAGTTTAGGAAGCGACGCCTACGAGCAGTACTTC; CDR3: CASSLGSDAYEQYF
D: -; size: -; J: TRBJ1-2; V: TRBV6-5; DNA: TGTGCCAGCAGTAATCAGGGAATCTATGGCTACACCTTC; CDR3: CASSNQGIYGYTF
D: TRBD1; size: -; J: TRBJ2-1; V: TRBV3-1/TRBV3-2; DNA: TGTGCCAGCAGCCAAGTCCACAGGGGCAACGGTGGGGAGCAGTTCTTC; CDR3: CASSQVHRGNGGEQFF
D: TRBD2; size: -; J: TRBJ2-5; V: TRBV7-2; DNA: TGTGCCAGCAGCTTAGCTCTCGGGGAGGGGACCCAGTACTTC; CDR3: CASSLALGEGTQYF
D: -; size: -; J: TRBJ2-7; V: TRBV18; DNA: TGTGCCAGCTCACCAAGGCAGGGGACCTACGAGCAGTACTTC; CDR3: CASSPRQGTYEQYF
D: -; size: few; J: TRBJ2-7; V: TRBV27; DNA: TGTGCCAGCAGTTTTCGTCGGAGGGGAGGCGAGCAGTACTTC; CDR3: CASSFRRRGGEQYF
D: -; size: -; J: TRBJ1-2; V: TRBV4-2; DNA: TGTGCCAGCAGCCAAGATTGGCAGGGCAAGGATGGCTACACCTTC; CDR3: CASSQDWQGKDGYTF
D: TRBD2; size: -; J: TRBJ2-5; V: TRBV14; DNA: TGTGCCAGCAGCCAACTAGCGGGGGGTTCGGAGACCCAGTACTTC; CDR3: CASSQLAGGSETQYF
D: TRBD2; size: -; J: TRBJ2-7; V: TRBV28; DNA: TGTGCCAGCAGTTCGAGACTAGCGGGAGGCTACGAGCAGTACTTC; CDR3: CASSSRLAGGYEQYF
D: TRBD1; size: -; J: TRBJ1-1; V: TRBV7-3; DNA: TGTGCCAGCAGCCCGGGACAGGGGAGCGCTGAAGCTTTCTTT; CDR3: CASSPGQGSAEAFF
D: -; size: -; J: TRBJ1-5; V: TRBV27; DNA: TGTGCCAGCAGTTCGGGGGGGAGCAATCAGCCCCAGCATTTT; CDR3: CASSSGGSNQPQHF
D: -; size: -; J: TRBJ1-6; V: TRBV28; DNA: TGTGCCAGCAGTCGCAGACAGGCCGATTATAATTCACCCCTCCACTTT; CDR3: CASSRRQADYNSPLHF
D: -; size: -; J: TRBJ2-3; V: TRBV1; DNA: TGCACCAGCAGCCAAGTGGGGACTAGCGGGGGCACAGATACGCAGTATTTT; CDR3: CTSSQVGTSGGTDTQYF
D: -; size: -; J: TRBJ1-2; V: TRBV28; DNA: TGTGCCAGCAAGGAGCGCGTAGGCTACACCTTC; CDR3: CASKERVGYTF
D: TRBD2; size: -; J: TRBJ2-5; V: TRBV2; DNA: TGTGCCAGCAAAGGACTAGTTGAGACCCAGTACTTC; CDR3: CASKGLVETQYF
D: -; size: -; J: TRBJ2-2; V: TRBV19; DNA: TGTGCCAGTTCCCTCTCCTCGGGTCGGTACACCGGGGAGCTGTTTTTT; CDR3: CASSLSSGRYTGELFF
D: TRBD1; size: -; J: TRBJ2-7; V: TRBV14; DNA: TGTGCCAGCAGCCACAAGAGGACAGGGTGGGACGAGCAGTACTTC; CDR3: CASSHKRTGWDEQYF
D: -; size: -; J: TRBJ2-7; V: TRBV5-4; DNA: TGTGCCAGCAGCTTATCCGGGATGGGTGAGCAGTACTTC; CDR3: CASSLSGMGEQYF
D: -; size: -; J: TRBJ2-2; V: TRBV5-1; DNA: TGCGCCAGCAGCTTGTCGAAGGGGCGAACCGGGGAGCTGTTTTTT; CDR3: CASSLSKGRTGELFF
D: -; size: -; J: TRBJ2-1; V: TRBV6-4; DNA: TGTGCCAGCAGCCGAGACGGGGGCAATGAGCAGTTCTTC; CDR3: CASSRDGGNEQFF
D: -; size: -; J: TRBJ1-2; V: TRBV19; DNA: TGTGCCAGTAGGAAAATACAGGGTTTCAACTATGGCTACACCTTC; CDR3: CASRKIQGFNYGYTF
D: -; size: -; J: TRBJ1-4; V: TRBV28; DNA: TGTGCCAGCAGTTTGCGCGAAAAACTGTTTTTT; CDR3: CASSLREKLFF
D: TRBD2; size: -; J: TRBJ2-1; V: TRBV5-1; DNA: TGCGCCAGGCCAAGCGGGGAGGCCAGCGGAAATAGCTCCTACAATGAGCAGTTCTTC; CDR3: CARPSGEASGNSSYNEQFF
D: TRBD1; size: -; J: TRBJ2-1; V: TRBV11-2; DNA: TGTGCCAGCAGCAAGGGACAGGGGGACTACAATGAGCAGTTCTTC; CDR3: CASSKGQGDYNEQFF
D: TRBD1; size: few; J: TRBJ2-7; V: TRBV19; DNA: TGTGCCAGTAGTATAGGAAGACAGGGGATGTACGAGCAGTACTTC; CDR3: CASSIGRQGMYEQYF
D: TRBD1; size: -; J: TRBJ2-7; V: TRBV19; DNA: TGTGCCAGTAGTATAATCGGACAGGGCGTCAACGAGCAGTACTTC; CDR3: CASSIIGQGVNEQYF
D: TRBD1; size: -; J: TRBJ1-4; V: TRBV5-1; DNA: TGCGCCAGCAGCTCGGGACAGGGGGCGAGAAATGAAAAACTGTTTTTT; CDR3: CASSSGQGARNEKLFF